A single sample is the source of the 3 T cell receptor beta chains below, sequenced in a study of regulatory T cells in long-lasting Graves disease. Construction of TCR beta libraries relied on iRepertoire HTBI primers and on Arm-PCR targeting CDR3 regions. MiXCR, run by TCRdb on the multiplex PCR reads, gives a single entry per CDR3 protein. The table has about 470,000 distinct CDR3 sequences, approximately 21% seen once; the top ten hold 7% to 9%. Documented time point: persistent/refractory GD, antithyroid drugs over 5 years with positive TRAb. Preparation of the TCR library used RNA extracted from PBMCs. The source material was peripheral blood mononuclear cells (PBMCs), sampled when the disease was refractory, from a patient treated with antithyroid drugs. The receptors stem from a female donor with Graves disease.

Only a few counts were recorded for this clonotype. The V gene is TRBV27, the J gene TRBJ2-7; 10 nucleotides align to TRBD1. Trimming took 0 bases from V and 4 from J; bases not matched to a gene: 3. The CDR3 spans 15 residues. The germline V gene encodes CDR1 MNHEY and CDR2 SMNVEV (reference sequence). CDR3 residues: CASSLSGDRGYEQYF. Written as DNA, the CDR3 is TGTGCCAGCAGTTTATCGGGGGACAGGGGTTACGAGCAGTACTTC.

This clonotype was counted many times. The chain is built from TRBV30 and TRBJ1-1; a weak D match, TRBD1 (5 bases). Trimming removed 4 bases from V and 2 bases from J, with 11 bases in between. From germline, CDR1 is GTSNPN and CDR2 SVGIG (reference sequence). The CDR3 loop spans 13 amino acids. Here the CDR3 reads CAWMLGTNTEAFF. In nucleotides, the CDR3 is TGTGCCTGGATGTTAGGGACTAACACTGAAGCTTTCTTT.

This clonotype has ten or more counts. V and J are TRBV11-1 and TRBJ2-1; 7 nucleotides line up with TRBD1. Germline CDR1 SGHAT, CDR2 FQDESV (reference sequence). The CDR3 contains 17 residues. V trimming: 5 bases; J trimming: 1 base; junction bases outside the gene matches: 11. The CDR3, as DNA: TGTGCCAGCAGCGCCTCCGGACAGGCCTATTCCTACAATGAGCAGTTCTTC. It translates to CASSASGQAYSYNEQFF.